Following are 12 T cell receptor beta chains from one sample sequenced in a study of cytomegalovirus exposure and HLA in healthy donors. The method was immunoSEQ multiplex PCR; TCRdb's version includes in-frame clones alone and lacks a portion of them. The sample lists tens of thousands of clones, approximately 88% occurring once. Sequences were obtained from PBMCs. The receptors come from a young woman in good health and CMV-seronegative.

The chain has TRBV6-6 and TRBJ2-5, with TRBD1 matching 7 bases. Trimming cost V 2 bases and J 2 bases; bases outside gene matches: 2. Germline V CDR1 and CDR2: MNHNY, SVGAGI (reference sequence). This CDR3 region has 14 residues. CDR3 nucleotides: TGTGCCAGCAGTTACGGGGACAGTCAAGAGACCCAGTACTTC. Its protein product is CASSYGDSQETQYF.

The genes are TRBV5-1 and TRBJ2-7; 8 positions match TRBD2. CDR3 length: 13 amino acids. Losses at the gene ends were 7 bases for V and 6 bases for J; bases not matched to a gene: 9. From germline, CDR1 is SGHRS and CDR2 YFSETQ. CDR3 nucleotides: TGCGCCAGCGCCCTCGGAGCGGGAGTCGAGCAGTACTTC. It specifies CASALGAGVEQYF.

The chain employs TRBV30 and TRBJ1-6; D may be TRBD1 (6 bases). Trimming removed 0 bases from V and 14 bases from J, with 20 bases in between. The CDR3 extends over 15 amino acids. Germline-derived CDR1 and CDR2 are GTSNPN and SVGIG (reference sequence). CDR3 sequence (DNA): TGTGCCTGGAGTGTACTTGTAGGGGGGGCTTCGACCCTCCACTTT. It yields the protein CAWSVLVGGASTLHF.

J is TRBJ1-3 and V is TRBV7-9; D not certain. V lost 5 bases and J lost 4, with 12 bases in between. CDR1 and CDR2 (germline): SEHNR, FQNEAQ (reference sequence). The CDR3 extends over 14 amino acids. For the CDR3, the DNA is TGTGCCAGCAGCCCAGGTTCCGAAGGAAACACCATATATTTT. Its protein is CASSPGSEGNTIYF.

In this sample, this clone turned up once. The chain has TRBV13 and TRBJ1-3, with TRBD1 identical over 7 bases. CDR1 is PRHDT and CDR2 is FYEKMQ in the germline V gene (reference sequence). With V trimmed by 4 bases and J by 0 bases, 18 bases remained unmatched. This CDR3 comprises 20 residues. CDR3 sequence: CASSSTRTGSLKSSGNTIYF. CDR3 nucleotides: TGTGCCAGCAGCTCCACCAGGACAGGTTCCCTTAAGAGCTCTGGAAACACCATATATTTT.

V and J are TRBV10-1 and TRBJ2-7; D might be TRBD2 (6 bases). There are 14 residues in the CDR3. V was shortened by 8 bases and J by 2 bases, with 16 bases between the two germline ends. CDR1 and CDR2 from the germline V gene are WNHNN and SYGVQD (reference sequence). CDR3 region: CASSPGLGTYEQYF. DNA of the CDR3: TGCGCCAGCTCACCGGGACTGGGGACCTACGAGCAGTACTTC.

The V call is TRBV14, the J call TRBJ2-1; 8 nucleotides agree with TRBD2. CDR3 length: 16 amino acids. Germline V CDR1 and CDR2: SGHDN, FVKESK. V lost 4 bases and J lost 1; bases outside the gene matches: 6. The CDR3 reads CASSPLGLVSYNEQFF. CDR3 DNA: TGTGCCAGCAGCCCCTTGGGACTAGTTTCCTACAATGAGCAGTTCTTC.

This chain connects TRBV5-1 to TRBJ2-2, with 8 bases aligning to TRBD2. The CDR3 runs 18 residues. The trim removed 4 bases at V and 4 bases at J, leaving 15 bases unmatched. Looked up from germline, CDR1 is SGHRS and CDR2 is YFSETQ. CDR3 nucleotides: TGCGCCAGCAGCCCCCCCCCTAGCGGGCTCGTTGGCACCGGGGAGCTGTTTTTT. Translating it yields CASSPPPSGLVGTGELFF.

The chain recombines TRBV5-6 with TRBJ2-5; 7 positions match TRBD1. The CDR3 has 15 amino acids. Germline CDR1 reads SGHDT; CDR2 reads YYEEEE. The junction had 10 bases not matched to a gene; V was cut back by 3 bases and J by 5 bases. CDR3 in DNA: TGTGCCAGCAGCTCCCTTAAGGGGGCGGGCGAGACCCAGTACTTC. This gives the protein CASSSLKGAGETQYF.

The chain carries TRBV5-6 and TRBJ1-4, with 7 positions matching TRBD1. Per germline, CDR1 SGHDT and CDR2 YYEEEE. CDR3 length equals 16 residues. After removal of 1 base from V and 4 bases from J, the junction contained 7 bases not matched to a gene. The CDR3 spells CASSLPGGNSNEKLFF. For the CDR3, the DNA is TGTGCCAGCAGCTTGCCAGGGGGGAATAGTAATGAAAAACTGTTTTTT.

The rearrangement links TRBV7-9 to TRBJ2-5; 9 nucleotides match TRBD2. Germline CDR1 and CDR2: SEHNR and FQNEAQ (reference sequence). This CDR3 has 15 residues. V lost 4 bases to trimming and J lost 4 bases; unmatched junction nucleotides: 7. Here the CDR3 DNA reads TGTGCCAGCAGCTCGATTAGCGGGAGAAGAGAGACCCAGTACTTC. Its translation is CASSSISGRRETQYF.

This clone was counted a few times. The chain couples TRBV28 to TRBJ2-7; no reliable D call. V lost 6 bases and J lost 0, with 6 bases in between. Germline assignment: CDR1 MDHEN and CDR2 SYDVKM. The CDR3 contains 12 residues. The chain's CDR3 is CASSPYSYEQYF. The DNA of the CDR3 is TGTGCCAGCAGCCCCTACTCCTACGAGCAGTACTTC.